One sample yielded the 9 T cell receptor beta chains listed below, sequenced in a study of shared clonotypes between healthy human individuals. The protocol was immunoSEQ multiplex PCR, while the TCRdb copy is restricted to in-frame clones and leaves out a portion. The sample has under 2,000,000 clones, over 85% seen once. Only CD45RO-negative cells positively selected for CCR7 counted as naive CD8 cells, so terminally differentiated effector memory CD45RA+ cells were excluded. Sequences were obtained from naive CD8+ T cells sorted from blood. These receptors all stem from a man aged 18 to 29 in good health.

J is TRBJ1-1 and V is TRBV4-3; 7 positions match TRBD1. Unmatched junction bases numbered 3, after V lost 1 base and J lost 1 base. The length of the CDR3 is 15 residues. Germline assignment: CDR1 LGHNA and CDR2 YSLEER. CDR3 coding DNA: TGCGCCAGCAGCCAAGTATGGACAGGGAACACTGAAGCTTTCTTT. Protein: CASSQVWTGNTEAFF.

The genes are TRBV5-4 and TRBJ2-1, with D unclear. The V and J ends lost 2 bases and 5 bases respectively, with 5 bases between them. Germline CDR1 is SGHNT and CDR2 is YYREEE (reference sequence). The CDR3 runs to 12 residues. The CDR3 DNA reads as TGTGCCAGCAGCTTTGGGAACAATGAGCAGTTCTTC. Amino acid sequence: CASSFGNNEQFF. The full variable domain, with the rest looked up from reference TRBV5-4 and TRBJ2-1, is ETGVTQSPTHLIKTRGQQVTLRCSSQSGHNTVSWYQQALGQGPQFIFQYYREEENGRGNFPPRFSGLQFPNYSSELNVNALELDDSALYLCASSFGNNEQFFGPGTRLTVL.

A word on this clone: The same CDR3 is also encoded by other DNA sequences in this sample. The CDR3 DNA is TGCGCCAGCAGCCAGTCAGGGCCCTACGAGCAGTACTTC. It translates to CASSQSGPYEQYF. The chain is built from TRBV4-1 and TRBJ2-7, with D possibly matching TRBD1 (5 bases). With 3 bases removed from V and 2 bases from J, the gap between germline ends came to 8 bases. The germline gives CDR1 MGHRA, CDR2 YSYEKL. The CDR3 runs to 13 residues.

This chain connects TRBV30 to TRBJ2-3; 10 bases align to TRBD1. V dropped 8 bases and J dropped 0; count of bases not matched to a gene: 5. Looked up from germline, CDR1 is GTSNPN and CDR2 is SVGIG (reference sequence). The CDR3 totals 14 residues. Written as DNA, the CDR3 is TGTGCCGGAGACAGGGGGCCTAGCACAGATACGCAGTATTTT. Translation gives CAGDRGPSTDTQYF. The full variable domain, completed using reference TRBV30 and TRBJ2-3, is SQTIHQWPATLVQPVGSPLSLECTVEGTSNPNLYWYRQAAGRGLQLLFYSVGIGQISSEVPQNLSASRPQDRQFILSSKKLLLSDSGFYLCAGDRGPSTDTQYFGPGTRLTVL.

The chain employs TRBV4-3 and TRBJ2-1; 9 positions agree with TRBD2. Trimming removed 3 bases from V and 1 base from J; junction bases left unmatched: 4. Germline V gives CDR1 LGHNA, CDR2 YSLEER. There are 16 residues in the CDR3. The CDR3 DNA is TGCGCCAGCAGCCAGATAGCGGGAGAATCCTACAATGAGCAGTTCTTC. As protein: CASSQIAGESYNEQFF.

The V gene is TRBV19, the J gene TRBJ2-3; possible D gene TRBD2, 5 bases. The CDR3 consists of 16 residues. V gave up 0 bases and J gave up 2 bases, with 12 bases separating them. Germline CDR1 LNHDA, CDR2 SQIVND (reference sequence). In DNA, the CDR3 is TGTGCCAGTAGTATAGATCTTGAGGGCCTCACAGATACGCAGTATTTT. Translation gives CASSIDLEGLTDTQYF.

This sequence joins TRBV7-6 and TRBJ1-6; 9 nucleotides align to TRBD1. The CDR3 totals 16 residues. With 0 bases clipped from V and 6 bases from J, the junction kept 3 bases outside the gene matches. In germline, CDR1 is SGHVS, CDR2 FNYEAQ. The DNA for the CDR3 is TGTGCCAGCAGCTTAGCGACGACAGGGGGTAATTCACCCCTCCACTTT. Translation gives CASSLATTGGNSPLHF. Filled out from reference TRBV7-6 and TRBJ1-6, the complete variable domain reads GAGVSQSPRYKVTKRGQDVALRCDPISGHVSLYWYRQALGQGPEFLTYFNYEAQQDKSGLPNDRFSAERPEGSISTLTIQRTEQRDSAMYRCASSLATTGGNSPLHFGNGTRLTVT.

The chain links TRBV6-5 to TRBJ2-1; possible D gene TRBD2, 5 bases. Germline loops: CDR1 MNHEY, CDR2 SVGAGI. V lost 10 bases to trimming and J lost 0 bases, with 16 bases between them. The CDR3 runs 15 residues. The CDR3: CATTLGGLSYNEQFF. The CDR3 DNA reads as TGTGCCACTACACTCGGCGGGCTCTCCTACAATGAGCAGTTCTTC.

V usage is TRBV7-9 and J usage is TRBJ1-2, with D maybe TRBD1 (5 bases). Trimming stripped 8 bases from V and 7 bases from J, with 23 bases between. Looked up from germline, CDR1 is SEHNR and CDR2 is FQNEAQ (reference sequence). The CDR3 has 15 amino acids. CDR3 in amino acids: CASSLGAGGNAGYTF. Here the CDR3 DNA reads TGTGCCAGCTCCTTAGGGGCTGGGGGGAACGCTGGCTACACCTTC. The whole variable domain, remainder taken from reference TRBV7-9 and TRBJ1-2, is DTGVSQNPRHKITKRGQNVTFRCDPISEHNRLYWYRQTLGQGPEFLTYFQNEAQLEKSRLLSDRFSAERPKGSFSTLEIQRTEQGDSAMYLCASSLGAGGNAGYTFGSGTRLTVV.